The present TCR beta chain was sequenced within a study of cytotoxic CD8 clonotypes in ibrutinib-treated CLL (dated by TCRdb to the early 2020s). Turning to the overall study: The cohort included about 15 treatment-naive and ten to eleven relapsed/refractory patients; about 17 were IGHV unmutated. Responses were partial in approximately 24 patients and complete in 2; after median about 70 months follow-up, 14 stayed in remission and approximately twelve progressed. Response samples were obtained after a median of approximately eleven months of treatment, with a range of roughly 6 to 40 months. Cryopreserved peripheral blood mononuclear cells were collected at three points: before therapy, at response, and at either sustained remission or disease progression. An average of about 250,000 productive templates and approximately 90,000 productive rearrangements was obtained per sample. Of the roughly 90 people in the trial, about two dozen had longitudinal samples available. Every remission and progressive disease sample was obtained while ibrutinib was still being received by the patients.

The goal of deep resolution MiSeq sequencing was a depth between 1 in 1 million and 1 in 200,000 T cells, and coverage averaged 10x per clonotype. The immunoSEQ hsTCRB Kit was used to generate the TCR beta libraries. Per the original workflow: The data were analyzed with ImmunoSEQ Analyzer and ImmunoSEQ Data Assistant, and V, D and J gene assignments followed IMGT definitions. Clonality, which ranges from 0 to 1, was calculated by subtracting the normalized Shannon entropy of productive rearrangement frequencies from one. Only overrepresented clonotypes making up at least 0.05% of the repertoire of each patient were included in the public clonotype analysis. Repertoires from more than ten age-matched healthy donors in immuneACCESS were used as clonality controls. TCRdb re-hosts the immuneACCESS table, in-frame sequences only. Its copies lack some clones; in the studies checked, an unresolved V gene accounts for under half of them, and the cause for the rest is not known. V and J calls and clone size are given by that table; D and trimming were obtained from the DNA. The table for this sample lists roughly 49,000 clones; around 78% of them were counted only once. The top ten hold about 20% of the sample.

With respect to this clone: The antigen this receptor binds is unknown. It has no much larger one-base neighbor in the sample; base qualities were not kept.

The investigation overall reported the following: Baseline clonality exceeded that of age-matched healthy donors and correlated strongly with circulating CD8+ T-cell counts. Public clonotypes were rare and either shrank or stayed stable during treatment, and the rise in clonality at ibrutinib response reflected expansion of private clonotypes. Lymph node repertoires were not examined, and the timing of sampling was not matched between patients in sustained remission and those whose disease progressed. Clonality increased at ibrutinib response, stayed stable in sustained remission, and fell back toward baseline at progression.

Taken from cysteine to phenylalanine, the CDR3 has 13 residues. Here the CDR3 DNA is all that survives: 39 bases in frame from base 1. The germline V gene specifies KGHSH as CDR1 and LQKENI as CDR2. Germline trimming amounts to 6 bases on V and 5 bases on J, with 7 as the count of junction bases outside the gene matches. The time point label of this sample denotes: around 2 years on ibrutinib. For TCR beta library preparation, about 2.2 micrograms of genomic DNA was extracted from cryopreserved PBMCs. Longitudinal blood samples from CLL patients on ibrutinib monotherapy underwent high-throughput TCR beta sequencing. Patients were enrolled in a phase 2 open-label single-center ibrutinib monotherapy trial.

Source: PBMCs, taken after 24 months of ibrutinib treatment. This TCR came from a human donor with chronic lymphocytic leukemia. The rearranged chain carries TRBV18 and TRBJ2-7; TRBD1 agrees with 7 junctional bases. In nucleotide form, the sequence is TGTGCCAGCTCCATCGACAGGGCCCACGAGCAGTACTTC. This sequence encodes CASSIDRAHEQYF.